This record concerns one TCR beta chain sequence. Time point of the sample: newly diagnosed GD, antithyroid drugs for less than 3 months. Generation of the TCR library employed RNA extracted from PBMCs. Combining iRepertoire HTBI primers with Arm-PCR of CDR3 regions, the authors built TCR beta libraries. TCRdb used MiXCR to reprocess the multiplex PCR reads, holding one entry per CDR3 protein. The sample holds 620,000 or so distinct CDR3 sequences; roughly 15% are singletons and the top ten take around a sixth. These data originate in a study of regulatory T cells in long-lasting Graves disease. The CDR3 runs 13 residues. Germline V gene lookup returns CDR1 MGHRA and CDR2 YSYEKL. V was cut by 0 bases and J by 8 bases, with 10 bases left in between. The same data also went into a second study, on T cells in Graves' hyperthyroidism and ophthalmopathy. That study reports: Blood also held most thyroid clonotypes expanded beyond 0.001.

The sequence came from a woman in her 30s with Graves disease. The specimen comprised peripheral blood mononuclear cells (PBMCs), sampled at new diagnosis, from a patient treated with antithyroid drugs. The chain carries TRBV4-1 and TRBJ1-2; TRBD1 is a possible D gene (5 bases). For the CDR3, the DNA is TGCGCCAGCAGCCAAGACAGGGAGAGAGGCTACACCTTC. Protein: CASSQDRERGYTF.